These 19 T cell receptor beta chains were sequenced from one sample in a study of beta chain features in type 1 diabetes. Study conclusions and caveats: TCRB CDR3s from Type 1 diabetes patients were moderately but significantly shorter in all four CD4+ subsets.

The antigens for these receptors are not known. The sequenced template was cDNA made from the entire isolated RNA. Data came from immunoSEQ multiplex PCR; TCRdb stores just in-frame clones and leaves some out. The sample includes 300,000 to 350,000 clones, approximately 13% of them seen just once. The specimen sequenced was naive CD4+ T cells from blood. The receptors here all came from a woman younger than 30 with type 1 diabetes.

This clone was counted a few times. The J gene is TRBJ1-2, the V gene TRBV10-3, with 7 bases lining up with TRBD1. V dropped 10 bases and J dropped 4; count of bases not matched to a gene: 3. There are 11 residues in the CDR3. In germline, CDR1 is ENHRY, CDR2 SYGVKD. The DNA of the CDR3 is TGTGCCACCTGGGACAGCTATGGCTACACCTTC. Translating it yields CATWDSYGYTF.

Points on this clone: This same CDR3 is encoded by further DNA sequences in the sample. In nucleotides, the CDR3 is TGTGCCAGCAGTTACCTTGGCGGTTACAATGAGCAGTTCTTC. Amino acid sequence: CASSYLGGYNEQFF. The chain has TRBV6-6 and TRBJ2-1; no clear D gene. The ends were cut back, 2 bases at V and 4 bases at J, with 9 bases in the middle. Germline V gene sequence: CDR1 MNHNY, CDR2 SVGAGI (reference sequence). CDR3 length: 14 residues.

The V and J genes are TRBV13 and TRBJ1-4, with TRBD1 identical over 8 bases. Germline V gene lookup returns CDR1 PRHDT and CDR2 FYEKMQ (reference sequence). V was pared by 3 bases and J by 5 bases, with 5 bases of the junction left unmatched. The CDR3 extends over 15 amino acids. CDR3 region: CASSLVGTGNEKLFF. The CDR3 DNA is TGTGCCAGCAGCTTGGTGGGGACAGGCAATGAAAAACTGTTTTTT.

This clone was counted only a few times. The CDR3 here is CASSPRDGEAFF. The CDR3 DNA is TGTGCCAGCTCACCGCGGGACGGTGAAGCTTTCTTT. The chain is built from TRBV18 and TRBJ1-1, with D possibly TRBD1 on 5 matching bases. The V gene's germline CDR1 is KGHSH and CDR2 LQKENI. The CDR3 is 12 amino acids. Trimming removed 3 bases at V and 7 bases at J, with 9 bases between.

The CDR3 nucleotides read TGTGCCAGCAGCTTGGTACTAGCGGGAACATCACAAGAGACCCAGTACTTC. This sequence encodes CASSLVLAGTSQETQYF. The chain joins TRBV7-9 to TRBJ2-5; 10 bases map to TRBD2. This CDR3 is 17 amino acids long. After removal of 3 bases from V and 2 bases from J, the junction contained 9 bases not matched to a gene. Germline V CDR1 and CDR2: SEHNR, FQNEAQ (reference sequence). The full variable domain, rest sourced from reference TRBV7-9 and TRBJ2-5, is DTGVSQNPRHKITKRGQNVTFRCDPISEHNRLYWYRQTLGQGPEFLTYFQNEAQLEKSRLLSDRFSAERPKGSFSTLEIQRTEQGDSAMYLCASSLVLAGTSQETQYFGPGTRLLVL.

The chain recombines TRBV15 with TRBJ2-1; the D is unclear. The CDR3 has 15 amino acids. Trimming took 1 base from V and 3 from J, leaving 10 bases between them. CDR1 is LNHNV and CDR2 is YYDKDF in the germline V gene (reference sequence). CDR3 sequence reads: CATSRGGYLYNEQFF. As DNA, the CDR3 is TGTGCCACCAGCAGAGGAGGCTACCTCTACAATGAGCAGTTCTTC.

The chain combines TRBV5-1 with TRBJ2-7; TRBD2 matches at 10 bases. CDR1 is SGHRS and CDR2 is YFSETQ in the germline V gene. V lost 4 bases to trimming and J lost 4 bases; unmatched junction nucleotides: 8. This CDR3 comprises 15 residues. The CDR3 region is CASSALAGVEYEQYF. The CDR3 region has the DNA TGCGCCAGCAGCGCGCTAGCGGGAGTTGAGTACGAGCAGTACTTC. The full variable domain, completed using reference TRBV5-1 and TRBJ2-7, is KAGVTQTPRYLIKTRGQQVTLSCSPISGHRSVSWYQQTPGQGLQFLFEYFSETQRNKGNFPGRFSGRQFSNSRSEMNVSTLELGDSALYLCASSALAGVEYEQYFGPGTRLTVT.

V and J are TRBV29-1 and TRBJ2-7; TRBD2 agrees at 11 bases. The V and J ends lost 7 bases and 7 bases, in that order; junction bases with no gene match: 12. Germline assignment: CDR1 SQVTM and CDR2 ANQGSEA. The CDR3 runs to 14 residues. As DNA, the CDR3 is TGCAGCGGCGCGCCACTAGCGGGAGTACATGAGCAGTACGTC. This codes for CSGAPLAGVHEQYV.

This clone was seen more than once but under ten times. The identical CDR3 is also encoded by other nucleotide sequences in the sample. The DNA of the CDR3 is TGCGCCAGCAGCTTGGCACCCGGGGGGCAGGAGACCCAGTACTTC. It translates to CASSLAPGGQETQYF. This chain joins TRBV5-1 and TRBJ2-5; perhaps TRBD2 as D (7 bases). Germline CDR1 is SGHRS and CDR2 is YFSETQ. CDR3 size: 15 residues. V was cut by 0 bases and J by 5 bases, with 14 bases left in between.

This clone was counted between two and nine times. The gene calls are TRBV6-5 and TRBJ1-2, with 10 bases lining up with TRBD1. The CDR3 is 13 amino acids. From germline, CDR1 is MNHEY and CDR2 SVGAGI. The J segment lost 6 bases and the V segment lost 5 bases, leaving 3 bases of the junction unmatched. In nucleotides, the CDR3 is TGTGCCAGCAGTCGCGGACAGGGGGATGGCTACACCTTC. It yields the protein CASSRGQGDGYTF.

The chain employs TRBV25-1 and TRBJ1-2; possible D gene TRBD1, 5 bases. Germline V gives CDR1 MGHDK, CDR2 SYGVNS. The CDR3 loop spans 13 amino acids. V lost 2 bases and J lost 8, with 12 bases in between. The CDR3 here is CASSEGGGGGYTF. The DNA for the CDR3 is TGTGCCAGCAGTGAAGGGGGGGGTGGAGGCTACACCTTC.

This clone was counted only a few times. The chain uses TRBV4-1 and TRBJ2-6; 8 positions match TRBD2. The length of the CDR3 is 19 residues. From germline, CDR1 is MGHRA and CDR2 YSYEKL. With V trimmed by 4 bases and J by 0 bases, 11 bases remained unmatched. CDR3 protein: CASSPMASGLGSGANVLTF. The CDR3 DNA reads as TGCGCCAGCAGCCCGATGGCTAGCGGGTTGGGCTCTGGGGCCAACGTCCTGACTTTC.

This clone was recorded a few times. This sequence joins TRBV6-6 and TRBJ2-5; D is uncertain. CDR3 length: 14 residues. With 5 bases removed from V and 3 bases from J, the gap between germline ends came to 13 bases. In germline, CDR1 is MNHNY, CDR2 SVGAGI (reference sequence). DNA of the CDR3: TGTGCCAGCAGTCCCGGAGCTTTGGAAGAGACCCAGTACTTC. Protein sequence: CASSPGALEETQYF.

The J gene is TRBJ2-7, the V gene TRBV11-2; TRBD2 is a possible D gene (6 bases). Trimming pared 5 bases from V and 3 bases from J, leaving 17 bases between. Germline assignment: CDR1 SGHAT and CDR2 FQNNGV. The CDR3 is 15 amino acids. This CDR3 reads CASSLTEGPVYEQYF. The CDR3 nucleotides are TGTGCCAGCAGCCTAACGGAGGGCCCCGTCTACGAGCAGTACTTC.

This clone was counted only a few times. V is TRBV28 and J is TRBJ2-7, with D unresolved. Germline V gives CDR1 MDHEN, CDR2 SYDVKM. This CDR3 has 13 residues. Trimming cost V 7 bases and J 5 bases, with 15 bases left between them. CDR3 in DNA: TGTGCCAGCACCTTCCCGACAACCCACGAGCAGTACTTC. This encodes CASTFPTTHEQYF.

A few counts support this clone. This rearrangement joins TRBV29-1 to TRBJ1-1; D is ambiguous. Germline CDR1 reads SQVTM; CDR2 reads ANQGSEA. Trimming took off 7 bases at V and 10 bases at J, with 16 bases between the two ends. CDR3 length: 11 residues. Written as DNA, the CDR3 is TGCAGCGCCGAAGATAACACGGGAGCTTTCTTT. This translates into CSAEDNTGAFF.

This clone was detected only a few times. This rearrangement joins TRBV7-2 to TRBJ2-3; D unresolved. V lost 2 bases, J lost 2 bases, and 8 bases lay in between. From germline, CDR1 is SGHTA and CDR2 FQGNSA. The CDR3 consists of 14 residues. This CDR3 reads CASSLRLTTDTQYF. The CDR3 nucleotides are TGTGCCAGCAGCTTACGACTCACCACAGATACGCAGTATTTT.

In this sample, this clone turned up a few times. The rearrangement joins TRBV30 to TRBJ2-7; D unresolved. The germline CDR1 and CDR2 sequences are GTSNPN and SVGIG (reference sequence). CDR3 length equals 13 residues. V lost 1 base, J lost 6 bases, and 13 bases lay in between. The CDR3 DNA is TGTGCCTGGAGTGGCCGGGTTTTCGGCGAGCAGTACGTC. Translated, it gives CAWSGRVFGEQYV.

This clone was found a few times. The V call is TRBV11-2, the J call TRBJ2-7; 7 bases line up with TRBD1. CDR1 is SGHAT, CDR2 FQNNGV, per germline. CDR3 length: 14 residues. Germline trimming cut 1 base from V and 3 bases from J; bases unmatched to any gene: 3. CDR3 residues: CASSLGGQYYEQYV. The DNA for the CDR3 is TGTGCCAGCAGCTTAGGGGGACAGTACTACGAGCAGTACGTC.